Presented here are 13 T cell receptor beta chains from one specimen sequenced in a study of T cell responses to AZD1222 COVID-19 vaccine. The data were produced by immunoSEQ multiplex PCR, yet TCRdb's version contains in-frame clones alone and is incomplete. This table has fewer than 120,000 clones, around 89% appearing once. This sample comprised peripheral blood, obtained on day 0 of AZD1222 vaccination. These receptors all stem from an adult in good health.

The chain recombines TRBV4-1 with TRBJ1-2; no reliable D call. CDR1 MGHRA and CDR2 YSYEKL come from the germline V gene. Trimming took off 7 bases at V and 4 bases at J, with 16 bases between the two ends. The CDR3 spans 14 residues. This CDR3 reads CASTPQAGSYGYTF. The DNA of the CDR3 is TGCGCCAGCACCCCGCAGGCGGGCTCCTATGGCTACACCTTC.

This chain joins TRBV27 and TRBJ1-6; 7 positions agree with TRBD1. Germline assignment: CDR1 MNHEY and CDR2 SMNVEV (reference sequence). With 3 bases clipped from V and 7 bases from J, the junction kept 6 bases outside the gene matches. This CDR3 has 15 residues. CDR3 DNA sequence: TGTGCCAGCAGTTTTGGTACAGGGGCAAATTCACCCCTCCACTTT. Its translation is CASSFGTGANSPLHF.

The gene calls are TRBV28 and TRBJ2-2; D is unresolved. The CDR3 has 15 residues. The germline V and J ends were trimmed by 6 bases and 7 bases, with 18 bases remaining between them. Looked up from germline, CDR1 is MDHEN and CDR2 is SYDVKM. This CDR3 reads CASSPNGMGGGELFF. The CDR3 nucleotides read TGTGCCAGCAGCCCGAATGGTATGGGTGGCGGGGAGCTGTTTTTT.

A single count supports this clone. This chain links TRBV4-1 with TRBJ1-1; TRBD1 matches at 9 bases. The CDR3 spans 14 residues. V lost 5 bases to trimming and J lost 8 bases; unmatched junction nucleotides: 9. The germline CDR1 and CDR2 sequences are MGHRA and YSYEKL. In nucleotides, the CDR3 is TGCGCCAGCAGCTCACCCGGGACAGGGCAGGAAGCTTTCTTT. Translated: CASSSPGTGQEAFF.

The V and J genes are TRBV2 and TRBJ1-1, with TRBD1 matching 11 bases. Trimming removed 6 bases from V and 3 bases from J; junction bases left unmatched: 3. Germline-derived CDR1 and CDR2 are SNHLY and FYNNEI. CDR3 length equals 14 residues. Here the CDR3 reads CASRSDRGHTEAFF. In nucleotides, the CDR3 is TGTGCCAGCAGGTCGGACAGGGGGCACACTGAAGCTTTCTTT.

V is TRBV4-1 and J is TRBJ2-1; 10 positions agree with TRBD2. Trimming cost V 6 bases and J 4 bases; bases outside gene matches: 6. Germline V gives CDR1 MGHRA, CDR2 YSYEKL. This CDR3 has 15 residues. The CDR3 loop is CASSPKRGGYNEQFF. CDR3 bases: TGCGCCAGCAGTCCAAAGCGGGGGGGTTACAATGAGCAGTTCTTC.

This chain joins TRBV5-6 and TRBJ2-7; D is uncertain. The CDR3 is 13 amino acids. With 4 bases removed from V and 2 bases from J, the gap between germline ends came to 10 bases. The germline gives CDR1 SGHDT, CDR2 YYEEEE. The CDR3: CASSPTQPYEQYF. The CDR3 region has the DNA TGTGCCAGCAGCCCGACACAGCCCTACGAGCAGTACTTC.

CDR3 nucleotide sequence: TGTGCCAGTTGCGACAGTTATAATTCACCCCTCCACTTT. Encoded protein: CASCDSYNSPLHF. V usage is TRBV19 and J usage is TRBJ1-6, with D possibly matching TRBD1 (5 bases). Germline V CDR1 and CDR2: LNHDA, SQIVND (reference sequence). V was trimmed by 8 bases and J by 4 bases, leaving 9 bases between them. The CDR3 is 13 amino acids.

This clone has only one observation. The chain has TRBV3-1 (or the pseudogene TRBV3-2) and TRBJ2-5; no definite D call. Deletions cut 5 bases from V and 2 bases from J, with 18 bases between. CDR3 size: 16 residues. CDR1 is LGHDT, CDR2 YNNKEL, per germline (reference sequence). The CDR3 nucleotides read TGTGCCAGCAGCTACCGAAAGAATTTATTTCAAGAGACCCAGTACTTC. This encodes CASSYRKNLFQETQYF.

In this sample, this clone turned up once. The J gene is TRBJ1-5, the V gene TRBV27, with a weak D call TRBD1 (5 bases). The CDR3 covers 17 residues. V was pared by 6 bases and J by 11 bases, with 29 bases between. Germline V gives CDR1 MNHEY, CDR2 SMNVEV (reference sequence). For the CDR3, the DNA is TGTGCCAGCAGAACCTTCTTGGGATCTTTTGAGTGGGGGACCCAGCATTTT. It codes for CASRTFLGSFEWGTQHF.

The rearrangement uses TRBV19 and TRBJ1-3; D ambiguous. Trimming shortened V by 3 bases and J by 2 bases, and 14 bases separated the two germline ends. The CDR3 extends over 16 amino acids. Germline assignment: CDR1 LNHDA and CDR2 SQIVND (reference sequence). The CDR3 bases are TGTGCCAGTAGTATTGGGGTCGGAGGTACTGGAAACACCATATATTTT. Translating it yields CASSIGVGGTGNTIYF.

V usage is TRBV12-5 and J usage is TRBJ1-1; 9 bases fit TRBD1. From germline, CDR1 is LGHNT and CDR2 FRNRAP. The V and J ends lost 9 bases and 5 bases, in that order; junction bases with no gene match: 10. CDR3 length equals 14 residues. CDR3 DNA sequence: TGTGCTAGCAGGGAGGGGACAGGGTATACTGAAGCTTTCTTT. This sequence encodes CASREGTGYTEAFF.

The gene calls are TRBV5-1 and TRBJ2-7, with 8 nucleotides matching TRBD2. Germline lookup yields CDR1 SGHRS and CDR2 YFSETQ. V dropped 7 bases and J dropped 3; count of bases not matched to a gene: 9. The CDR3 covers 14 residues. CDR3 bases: TGCGCCAGCCGCGGGGGGACGGGGGACTACGAGCAGTACTTC. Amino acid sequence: CASRGGTGDYEQYF.